The sequence of this T cell receptor beta chain was determined in a study of blood T cell repertoires in COVID-19. Study background: The samples span acute and convalescent COVID-19 from the United States, Italy and Spain.

The CDR3 sequence is 15 residues long. Trimming left V 3 bases short and J 10 bases short, with 20 bases between. Germline-derived CDR1 and CDR2 are SGDLS and YYNGEE. Data came from immunoSEQ multiplex PCR; TCRdb stores just in-frame clones and leaves some out. The sample has 85,000 to 110,000 clones, around 90% seen once; the top ten hold 3.5%. Material: peripheral blood. The chain recombines TRBV9 with TRBJ2-1, with TRBD2 as a possible D gene (6 bases). This TCR was recovered from a woman between 55 and 75 years old with acute or convalescent COVID-19. CDR3 in DNA: TGTGCCAGCAGCGGCGGGGAGTATAGGATAGGGGAGCAGTTCTTC. This codes for CASSGGEYRIGEQFF.